This TCR beta chain was sequenced in a study of T cells in Graves' hyperthyroidism and ophthalmopathy. Turning to the study itself: Pretreatment peripheral blood was obtained at initial diagnosis.

The CDR3 spans 14 residues. CDR1 SGHTS and CDR2 YDEGEE come from the germline V gene. The V end lost 6 bases, the J end lost 5 bases, and 17 bases lay between the germline ends. General study findings and limits: Ophthalmopathy onset followed model prediction by a median approximately 6.2 months.

Template material for amplifying TCR beta CDR3 regions consisted of RNA transcripts. An initial round of RT-PCR targeting the TCR CDR3 relied on the HTBI primer set. TCRdb itself ran the multiplex PCR reads through MiXCR, one entry per CDR3 protein. The sample includes hundreds of thousands of distinct CDR3 sequences, roughly a sixth seen only once; the top ten take under 3.5%. Exclusion of patients followed from uncontrolled infection, other autoimmune disease, pregnancy or lactation. Fresh peripheral blood, 10 ml, yielded the PBMCs. With respect to this clonotype: The antigen is undetermined.

The gene calls are TRBV5-8 and TRBJ1-1; D is undetermined. The receptor comes from a woman in her forties with Graves' ophthalmopathy. The sample consisted of blood. The CDR3 is CASTRAHIGTEAFF. DNA of the CDR3: TGTGCCAGCACCCGTGCACATATTGGGACTGAAGCTTTCTTT.